This T cell receptor (beta chain) was sequenced during a study of identical twins. Study-wide results and caveats: For cord blood, abundant beta clonotypes had fewer insertions, unlike memory repertoires, which showed none.

TCRdb redid the calling of the 5' RACE reads with MiXCR, one entry per CDR3 protein. The sample consists of roughly 690,000 distinct CDR3 sequences, approximately 6.1% of them appearing once. Germline V gene lookup returns CDR1 MNHEY and CDR2 SVGEGT. Trimming left V 0 bases short and J 2 bases short, with 4 bases between. This CDR3 spans 13 amino acids. As regards this clonotype: As yet, its antigen is unknown.

The chain employs TRBV6-2 or TRBV6-3 and TRBJ1-2; D gene uncertain. The sequence was collected from a man in his late teens or twenties in good health. The source material was naive T cells sorted from blood. Here the CDR3 DNA reads TGTGCCAGCAGTTACTCGGGGAACTATGGCTACACCTTC. Translation gives CASSYSGNYGYTF.